This T cell receptor beta chain is from a study of human T cells and chemical hapten exposure. Per the authors' pipeline: Just over 95,000 TCRs per sample was the median, with a range of roughly 23,224 to 690,600. TCRdb independently ran MiXCR on the RACE reads; one entry per CDR3 protein. For this entry, the V and J calls and clone size follow TCRdb and not the study's own pipeline. The sample carries fewer than 100,000 distinct CDR3 sequences, under 15% recorded once. The time point: patch test 1, 2 weeks after DPC sensitization. Treatment of the sample: therapeutic diphenylcyclopropenone sensitization with weekly scalp DPC. This clonotype occurred many times. With V trimmed by 5 bases and J by 4 bases, 8 bases remained unmatched. Looked up from germline, CDR1 is SGHTA and CDR2 is FQGNSA. This CDR3 is built from 15 residues.

Specimen: whole blood, collected in connection with sensitization to the hapten diphenylcyclopropenone (DPC). The clonotype comes from a woman between 40 and 50 years old with alopecia areata. Some clones in this sample may be carry-over from other donors' samples. The chain recombines TRBV7-2 with TRBJ1-1; 9 nucleotides line up with TRBD1. CDR3 sequence: CASSPRTGAGTEAFF. CDR3 in DNA: TGTGCCAGCAGCCCCCGGACAGGGGCAGGCACTGAAGCTTTCTTT.